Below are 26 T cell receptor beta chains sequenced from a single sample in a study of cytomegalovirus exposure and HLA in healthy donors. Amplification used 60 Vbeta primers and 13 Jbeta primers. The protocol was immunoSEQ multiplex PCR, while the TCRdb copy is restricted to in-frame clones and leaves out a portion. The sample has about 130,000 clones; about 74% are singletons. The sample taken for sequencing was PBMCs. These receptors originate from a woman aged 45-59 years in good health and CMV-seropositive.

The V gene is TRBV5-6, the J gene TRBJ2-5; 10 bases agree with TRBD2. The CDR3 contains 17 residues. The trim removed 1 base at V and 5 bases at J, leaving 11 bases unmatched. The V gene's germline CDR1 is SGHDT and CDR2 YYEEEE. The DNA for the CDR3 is TGTGCCAGCAGCTTGCCGAATCTAGCGGGGGCCGGTGAGACCCAGTACTTC. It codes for CASSLPNLAGAGETQYF.

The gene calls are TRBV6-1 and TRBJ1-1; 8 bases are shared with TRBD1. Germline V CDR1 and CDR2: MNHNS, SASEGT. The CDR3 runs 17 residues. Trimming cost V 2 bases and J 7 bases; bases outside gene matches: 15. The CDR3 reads CASSEKSRDRRPFEAFF. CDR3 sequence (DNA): TGTGCCAGCAGTGAAAAATCTAGGGACAGGCGGCCCTTTGAAGCTTTCTTT.

The CDR3 nucleotides read TGTGCCAGCACCCGGACAGGCGTCGGACGTGGCTACACCTTC. Its translation: CASTRTGVGRGYTF. The rearrangement uses TRBV6-5 and TRBJ1-2; 7 bases are shared with TRBD1. The CDR3 is 14 amino acids. Germline V lookup: CDR1 MNHEY, CDR2 SVGAGI. J lost 7 bases, V lost 7 bases, and 12 bases had no gene match.

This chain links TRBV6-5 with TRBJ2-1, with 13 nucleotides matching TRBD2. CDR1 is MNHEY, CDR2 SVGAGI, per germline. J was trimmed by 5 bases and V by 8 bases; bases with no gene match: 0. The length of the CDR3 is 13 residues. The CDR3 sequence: CASGTSGDNEQFF. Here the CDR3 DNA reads TGTGCCAGCGGGACTAGCGGGGACAATGAGCAGTTCTTC.

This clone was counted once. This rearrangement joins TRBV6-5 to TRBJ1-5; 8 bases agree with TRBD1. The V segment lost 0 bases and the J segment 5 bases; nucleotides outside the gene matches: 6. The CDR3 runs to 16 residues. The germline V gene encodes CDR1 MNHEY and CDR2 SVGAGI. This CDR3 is CASSYSGRGRDQPQHF. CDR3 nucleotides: TGTGCCAGCAGTTACTCTGGCAGGGGGCGCGATCAGCCCCAGCATTTT.

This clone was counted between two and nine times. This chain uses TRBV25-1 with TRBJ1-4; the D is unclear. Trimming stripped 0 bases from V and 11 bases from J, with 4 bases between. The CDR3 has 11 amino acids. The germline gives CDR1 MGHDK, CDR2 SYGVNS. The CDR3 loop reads CASSEYRKLFF. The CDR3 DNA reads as TGTGCCAGCAGTGAATACAGGAAACTGTTTTTT.

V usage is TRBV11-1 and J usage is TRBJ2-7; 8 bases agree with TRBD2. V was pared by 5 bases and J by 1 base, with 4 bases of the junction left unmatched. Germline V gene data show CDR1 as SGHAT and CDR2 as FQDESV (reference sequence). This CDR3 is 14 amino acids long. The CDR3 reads CASSAERGSYEQYF. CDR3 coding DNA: TGTGCCAGCAGCGCGGAGCGGGGGTCCTACGAGCAGTACTTC.

The CDR3 DNA is TGTGCCAGTAAACAGGGTAGAGGCTACACCTTC. Translating it yields CASKQGRGYTF. The chain combines TRBV19 with TRBJ1-2; perhaps TRBD1 as D (6 bases). Germline CDR1 LNHDA, CDR2 SQIVND (reference sequence). Trimming removed 7 bases at V and 8 bases at J, with 11 bases between. The CDR3 sequence is 11 residues long.

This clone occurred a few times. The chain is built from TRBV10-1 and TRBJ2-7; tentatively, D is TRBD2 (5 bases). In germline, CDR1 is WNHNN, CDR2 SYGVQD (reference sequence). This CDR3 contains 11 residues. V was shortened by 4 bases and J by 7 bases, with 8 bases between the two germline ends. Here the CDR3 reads CASSGGLEQYF. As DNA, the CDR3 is TGCGCCAGCAGTGGCGGGCTTGAGCAGTACTTC.

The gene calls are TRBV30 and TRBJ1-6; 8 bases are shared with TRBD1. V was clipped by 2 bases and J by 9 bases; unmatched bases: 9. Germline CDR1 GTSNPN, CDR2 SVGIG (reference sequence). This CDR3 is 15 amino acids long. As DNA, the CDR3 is TGTGCCTGGAGTCACGGACAGGGTCGAAGTTCACCCCTCCACTTT. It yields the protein CAWSHGQGRSSPLHF. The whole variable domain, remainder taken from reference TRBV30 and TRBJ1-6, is SQTIHQWPATLVQPVGSPLSLECTVEGTSNPNLYWYRQAAGRGLQLLFYSVGIGQISSEVPQNLSASRPQDRQFILSSKKLLLSDSGFYLCAWSHGQGRSSPLHFGNGTRLTVT.

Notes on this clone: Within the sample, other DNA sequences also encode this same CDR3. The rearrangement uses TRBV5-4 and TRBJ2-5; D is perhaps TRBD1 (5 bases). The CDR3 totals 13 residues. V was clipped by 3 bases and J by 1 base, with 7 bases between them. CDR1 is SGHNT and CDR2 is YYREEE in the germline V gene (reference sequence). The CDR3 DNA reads TGTGCCAGCAGCTCTAGGGGCCAAGAGACCCAGTACTTC. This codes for CASSSRGQETQYF.

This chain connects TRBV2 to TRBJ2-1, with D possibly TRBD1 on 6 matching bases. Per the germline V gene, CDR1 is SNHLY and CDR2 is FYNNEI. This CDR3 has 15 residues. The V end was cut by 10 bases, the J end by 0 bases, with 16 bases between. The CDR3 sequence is CATQSGTISYNEQFF. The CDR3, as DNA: TGTGCCACTCAATCCGGGACAATCTCCTACAATGAGCAGTTCTTC.

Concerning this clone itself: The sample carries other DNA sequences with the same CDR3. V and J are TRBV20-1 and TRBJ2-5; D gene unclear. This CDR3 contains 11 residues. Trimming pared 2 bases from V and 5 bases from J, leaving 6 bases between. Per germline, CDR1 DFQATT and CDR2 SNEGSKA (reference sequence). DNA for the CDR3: TGCAGTGCTAGACGTTCGGAGACCCAGTACTTC. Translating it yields CSARRSETQYF.

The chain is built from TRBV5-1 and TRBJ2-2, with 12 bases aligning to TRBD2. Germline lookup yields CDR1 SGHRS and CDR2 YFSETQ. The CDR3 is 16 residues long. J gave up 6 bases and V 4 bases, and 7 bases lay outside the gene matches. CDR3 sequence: CASSLTSGGTSGELFF. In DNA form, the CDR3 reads TGCGCCAGCAGCCTTACTAGCGGGGGGACCTCCGGGGAGCTGTTTTTT. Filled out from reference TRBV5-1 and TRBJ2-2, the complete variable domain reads KAGVTQTPRYLIKTRGQQVTLSCSPISGHRSVSWYQQTPGQGLQFLFEYFSETQRNKGNFPGRFSGRQFSNSRSEMNVSTLELGDSALYLCASSLTSGGTSGELFFGEGSRLTVL.

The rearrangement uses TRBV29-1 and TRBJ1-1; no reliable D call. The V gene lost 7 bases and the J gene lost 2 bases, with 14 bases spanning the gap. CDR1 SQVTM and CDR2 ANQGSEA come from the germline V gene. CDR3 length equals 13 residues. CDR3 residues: CSALGSLNTEAFF. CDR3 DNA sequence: TGCAGCGCCCTTGGGAGCCTAAACACTGAAGCTTTCTTT.

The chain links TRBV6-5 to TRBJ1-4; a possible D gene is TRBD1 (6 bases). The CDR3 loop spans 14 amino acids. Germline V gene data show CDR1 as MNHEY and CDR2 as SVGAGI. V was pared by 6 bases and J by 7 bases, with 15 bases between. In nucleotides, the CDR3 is TGTGCCAGCAGCAACAGGGTTTTGGGTGAAAAACTGTTTTTT. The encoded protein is CASSNRVLGEKLFF.

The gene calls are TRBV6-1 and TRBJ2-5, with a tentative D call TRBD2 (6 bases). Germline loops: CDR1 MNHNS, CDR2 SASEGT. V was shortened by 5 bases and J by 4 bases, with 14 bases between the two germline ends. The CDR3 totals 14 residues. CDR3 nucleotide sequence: TGTGCCAGCAGTCCCCTACGGGGGTCAGAGACCCAGTACTTC. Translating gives CASSPLRGSETQYF.

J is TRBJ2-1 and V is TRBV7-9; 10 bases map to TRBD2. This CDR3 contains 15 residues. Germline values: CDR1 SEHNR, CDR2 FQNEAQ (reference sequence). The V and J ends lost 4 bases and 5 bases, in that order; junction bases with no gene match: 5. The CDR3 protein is CASSSVAGGHNEQFF. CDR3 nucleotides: TGTGCCAGCAGCTCCGTAGCGGGGGGCCACAATGAGCAGTTCTTC.

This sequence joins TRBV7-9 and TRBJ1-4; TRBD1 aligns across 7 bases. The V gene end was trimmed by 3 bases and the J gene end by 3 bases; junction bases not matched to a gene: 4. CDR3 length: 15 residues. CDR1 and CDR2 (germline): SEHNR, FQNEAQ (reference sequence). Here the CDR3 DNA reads TGTGCCAGCAGCTTCGAAGGACAGGCTAATGAAAAACTGTTTTTT. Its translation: CASSFEGQANEKLFF.

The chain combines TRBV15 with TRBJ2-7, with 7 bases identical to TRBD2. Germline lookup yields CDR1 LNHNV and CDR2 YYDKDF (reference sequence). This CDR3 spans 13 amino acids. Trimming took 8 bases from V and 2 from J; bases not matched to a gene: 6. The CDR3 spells CATQRDSTYEQYF. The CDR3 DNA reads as TGTGCCACCCAGCGGGACTCCACCTACGAGCAGTACTTC.

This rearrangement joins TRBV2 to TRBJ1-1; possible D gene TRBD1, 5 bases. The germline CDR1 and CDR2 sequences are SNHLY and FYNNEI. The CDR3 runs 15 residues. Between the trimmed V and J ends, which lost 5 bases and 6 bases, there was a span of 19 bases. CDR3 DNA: TGTGCCAGCAGTCTGGACGGGACTCGGGTCCCTGAAGCTTTCTTT. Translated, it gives CASSLDGTRVPEAFF.

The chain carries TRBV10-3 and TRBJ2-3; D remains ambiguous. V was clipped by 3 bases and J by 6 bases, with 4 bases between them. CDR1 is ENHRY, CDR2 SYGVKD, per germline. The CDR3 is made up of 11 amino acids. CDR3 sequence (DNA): TGTGCCATCAGTGACGTGGATACGCAGTATTTT. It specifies CAISDVDTQYF.

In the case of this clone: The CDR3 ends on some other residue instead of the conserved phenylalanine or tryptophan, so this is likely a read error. The CDR3 is CASRGQGNSQPQHV. The CDR3 nucleotides are TGTGCCAGCAGGGGACAGGGAAATAGTCAGCCCCAGCATGTT. The J gene is TRBJ1-5, the V gene TRBV6-6; TRBD1 aligns across 9 bases. The CDR3 has 14 amino acids. Trimming took 6 bases from V and 6 from J; bases not matched to a gene: 6. CDR1 is MNHNY and CDR2 is SVGAGI in the germline V gene (reference sequence).

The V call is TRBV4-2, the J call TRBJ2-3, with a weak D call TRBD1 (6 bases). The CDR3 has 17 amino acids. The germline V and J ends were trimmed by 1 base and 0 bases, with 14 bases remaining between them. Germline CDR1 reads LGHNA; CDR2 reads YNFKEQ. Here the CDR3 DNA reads TGTGCCAGCAGCCAAGGATTACAGGGCACTAGCACAGATACGCAGTATTTT. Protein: CASSQGLQGTSTDTQYF.

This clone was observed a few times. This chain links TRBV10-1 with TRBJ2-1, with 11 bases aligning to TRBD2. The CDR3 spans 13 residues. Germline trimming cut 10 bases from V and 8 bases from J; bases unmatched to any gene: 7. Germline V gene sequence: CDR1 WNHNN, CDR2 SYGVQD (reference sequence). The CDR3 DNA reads TGCGCCAAAATAGCGGGGGGGCTCCATGAGCAGTTCTTC. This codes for CAKIAGGLHEQFF.

As DNA, the CDR3 is TGTGCCAGCAGCCACAGGGGGAGGCAAGAGACCCAGTACTTC. This gives the protein CASSHRGRQETQYF. This chain connects TRBV27 to TRBJ2-5; TRBD1 matches 8 bases. The CDR3 is made up of 14 amino acids. Germline V gene sequence: CDR1 MNHEY, CDR2 SMNVEV (reference sequence). Trimming took 6 bases from V and 2 from J; bases not matched to a gene: 5.